This T cell receptor (beta chain) stems from a study of T cells of healthy individuals. The CDR3 extends over 14 amino acids. V dropped 1 base and J dropped 7 bases, with 15 bases sitting between them. Per the germline V gene, CDR1 is SGHRS and CDR2 is YFSETQ. TCRdb reprocessed the 5' RACE reads with MiXCR, giving one entry per CDR3 protein. The table lists nearly 100,000 distinct CDR3 sequences, roughly 18% of them singletons. The chain is built from TRBV5-1 and TRBJ2-7, with D hard to call. This receptor was taken from a human donor in good health. The CDR3 DNA reads TGCGCCAGCAGCTTGAACACCCCGCTACGAGAGCAGTACTTC. Protein: CASSLNTPLREQYF.